Listed here are 19 T cell receptor beta chains from one sample, sequenced in a study of molecular identifiers for immune sequencing clone quantification. TCRdb re-analysed the PCR reads in MiXCR, keeping a single row per CDR3 protein. The data hold a few hundred thousand distinct CDR3 sequences, with around 21% observed a single time. Sequencing was done on a sample of naive CD8+ T cells from blood, with Jurkat cell RNA spiked in. Subset of the sample: FACS-sorted CD8+CD4-CCR7+CD45RA+ naive T cells. All receptors come from a human donor in good health. Some libraries in this study had Jurkat cell RNA spiked in.

The DNA for the CDR3 is TGTGCCAGCACCATCGGGGGTCACTCCTACGAGCAGTACTTC. It codes for CASTIGGHSYEQYF. V gene TRBV6-2 or TRBV6-3 combines with J gene TRBJ2-7, with a weak D call TRBD2 (6 bases). Trimming stripped 7 bases from V and 0 bases from J, with 13 bases between. Germline V gene sequence: CDR1 MNHEY, CDR2 SVGEGT. CDR3 length: 14 amino acids.

This clonotype has a count of ten or more. CDR3 protein: CASSPGFSGANVLTF. The CDR3 region has the DNA TGTGCCAGCAGCCCCGGATTTTCTGGGGCCAACGTCCTGACTTTC. The J gene is TRBJ2-6, the V gene TRBV7-6; D gene unclear. CDR1 SGHVS and CDR2 FNYEAQ come from the germline V gene. This CDR3 region has 15 residues. Trimming pared 5 bases from V and 1 base from J, leaving 9 bases between.

At least ten counts were recorded for this clonotype. The genes are TRBV20-1 and TRBJ2-4, with D hard to call. From germline, CDR1 is DFQATT and CDR2 SNEGSKA (reference sequence). The CDR3 sequence is 16 residues long. Trimming removed 0 bases from V and 1 base from J, with 13 bases in between. The CDR3: CSARDKAVWAKNIQYF. The CDR3 DNA follows: TGCAGTGCTAGAGATAAGGCAGTTTGGGCCAAAAACATTCAGTACTTC.

The gene calls are TRBV27 and TRBJ2-7, with D perhaps matching TRBD1 (5 bases). The CDR3 runs 15 residues. The germline CDR1 and CDR2 sequences are MNHEY and SMNVEV (reference sequence). Trimming cost V 5 bases and J 6 bases, with 20 bases left between them. CDR3 DNA: TGTGCCAGCAGTATTTCACCAATTCAGGGATCCGAGCAGTACTTC. Encoded protein: CASSISPIQGSEQYF.

With respect to this clonotype: This could be a read error, since a much larger clone is one nucleotide away. The rearrangement links TRBV7-6 to TRBJ2-1, with 8 nucleotides matching TRBD2. The CDR3 contains 16 residues. V shed 4 bases, J shed 6 bases, and the junction held 11 bases outside the gene matches. CDR1 is SGHVS, CDR2 FNYEAQ, per germline. The CDR3 reads CASSSFEAGAGNEQFF. In nucleotides, the CDR3 is TGTGCCAGCAGCTCTTTCGAAGCGGGAGCTGGCAATGAGCAGTTCTTC.

This clonotype was observed at least ten times. CDR3 bases: TGTGCCAGCAGCTTAGTACTCGTGAAGGGCCCAGATACGCAGTATTTT. Its protein product is CASSLVLVKGPDTQYF. The rearrangement links TRBV11-2 to TRBJ2-3, with no clear D. The CDR3 loop spans 16 amino acids. V lost 1 base and J 4 bases, leaving 15 bases between the germline ends. CDR1 is SGHAT and CDR2 is FQNNGV in the germline V gene.

Of note for this clonotype: This may arise from a read error, as a much more abundant clone is one base away. This CDR3 reads CASSQLMNTEAFF. CDR3 coding DNA: TGCGCCAGCAGCCAACTAATGAACACTGAAGCTTTCTTT. The rearrangement links TRBV4-1 to TRBJ1-1, with D unresolved. The CDR3 consists of 13 residues. Per the germline V gene, CDR1 is MGHRA and CDR2 is YSYEKL. The ends were cut back, 2 bases at V and 0 bases at J, with 4 bases in the middle.

This clonotype was observed a few times. The rearrangement uses TRBV6-5 and TRBJ2-6, with D perhaps TRBD1 (5 bases). Germline V gene data show CDR1 as MNHEY and CDR2 as SVGAGI. V was trimmed by 7 bases and J by 2 bases, leaving 15 bases between them. This CDR3 has 16 amino acids. The CDR3: CASNPSPRAGANVLTF. Here the CDR3 DNA reads TGTGCCAGCAATCCCAGTCCCAGGGCTGGGGCCAACGTCCTGACTTTC.

Remarks on this clonotype: This may stem from a read error, because a much larger clone lies one nucleotide away. The rearrangement uses TRBV24-1 and TRBJ1-5; D not certain. Germline V CDR1 and CDR2: KGHDR, SFDVKD. This CDR3 comprises 14 residues. Trimming took off 3 bases at V and 5 bases at J, with 10 bases between the two ends. The CDR3 sequence: CATSDLTGYQPQHF. The CDR3 DNA is TGTGCCACCAGTGATCTGACGGGGTATCAGCCCCAGCATTTT.

For this clonotype: This sequence may be a read error, since a much larger clone differs from it by one base. The chain employs TRBV6-2 or TRBV6-3 and TRBJ2-3, with a possible D match to TRBD1 (5 bases). Germline V lookup: CDR1 MNHEY, CDR2 SVGEGT. CDR3 length: 13 amino acids. The CDR3 region is CAGSSRQTDTQYF. The CDR3 DNA reads as TGTGCCGGCAGCTCCCGACAGACAGATACGCAGTATTTT.

The chain links TRBV27 to TRBJ2-5, with TRBD2 matching 9 bases. CDR3 length: 17 residues. The germline CDR1 and CDR2 sequences are MNHEY and SMNVEV (reference sequence). The J segment lost 3 bases and the V segment lost 2 bases, leaving 10 bases of the junction unmatched. The CDR3 DNA reads as TGTGCCAGCAGTTTAGAGGGTAGCGGGAGTGTCGAAGAGACCCAGTACTTC. Its translation is CASSLEGSGSVEETQYF.

In regard to this clonotype: A much larger clone differs from this one at a single base, so this may be a read error. The chain employs TRBV20-1 and TRBJ2-7, with 7 bases aligning to TRBD2. The V and J ends lost 3 bases and 2 bases, in that order; junction bases with no gene match: 4. This CDR3 has 13 amino acids. Germline values: CDR1 DFQATT, CDR2 SNEGSKA (reference sequence). CDR3 nucleotide sequence: TGCAGTGCTAGGTCTAGCGGAGCCTACGAGCAGTACTTC. This gives the protein CSARSSGAYEQYF.

This clonotype was seen a few times. The V and J genes are TRBV3-1 and TRBJ2-2; 11 nucleotides line up with TRBD1. The CDR3 covers 16 residues. The J segment lost 5 bases and the V segment lost 7 bases, leaving 9 bases of the junction unmatched. Germline assignment: CDR1 LGHDT and CDR2 YNNKEL (reference sequence). The DNA for the CDR3 is TGTGCCAGCACCCCGACCGGGACAGGGGGGACCGGGGAGCTGTTTTTT. This sequence encodes CASTPTGTGGTGELFF. Variable domain in full (rest from reference TRBV3-1 and TRBJ2-2): DTAVSQTPKYLVTQMGNDKSIKCEQNLGHDTMYWYKQDSKKFLKIMFSYNNKELIINETVPNRFSPKSPDKAHLNLHINSLELGDSAVYFCASTPTGTGGTGELFFGEGSRLTVL.

With regard to this clonotype: A much larger clone is a single base away; this may be a read error. The CDR3 does not close with the conserved phenylalanine or tryptophan, likely indicating a read error. This chain uses TRBV29-1 with TRBJ1-1, with D possibly being TRBD1 (6 bases). The CDR3 has 12 residues. Trimming stripped 3 bases from V and 5 bases from J, with 10 bases between. Germline V gene data show CDR1 as SQVTM and CDR2 as ANQGSEA. The CDR3 loop is CSVDKGGTEAFS. The DNA of the CDR3 is TGCAGCGTTGATAAGGGGGGGACTGAAGCTTTCTCT.

As concerns this clonotype: A single base separates this from a much larger clone, so it may be a read error. The V call is TRBV7-6, the J call TRBJ2-7, with unresolved D. The CDR3 covers 13 residues. CDR1 and CDR2 from the germline V gene are SGHVS and FNYEAQ. The V gene lost 0 bases and the J gene lost 6 bases, with 9 bases spanning the gap. CDR3 sequence (DNA): TGTGCCAGCAGCTTAGCCTCGCCGGGCGAGCAGTACTTC. Its translation is CASSLASPGEQYF.

A few counts support this clonotype. The chain is built from TRBV7-6 and TRBJ1-1; a possible D gene is TRBD1 (5 bases). The CDR3 sequence is 14 residues long. Germline V lookup: CDR1 SGHVS, CDR2 FNYEAQ. V dropped 5 bases and J dropped 2 bases, with 12 bases sitting between them. The CDR3 region is CASSAQGFNTEAFF. The CDR3 region has the DNA TGTGCCAGCAGCGCCCAGGGATTCAACACTGAAGCTTTCTTT.

The CDR3 bases are TGCGCCAGCAGCCATACCGGGCTAACCGATGAGCAGTTCTTC. This encodes CASSHTGLTDEQFF. The rearrangement joins TRBV4-1 to TRBJ2-1; D ambiguous. The ends were cut back, 3 bases at V and 8 bases at J, with 14 bases in the middle. The germline V gene has CDR1 MGHRA and CDR2 YSYEKL. The CDR3 loop spans 14 amino acids.

This clonotype was observed a few times. J is TRBJ2-4 and V is TRBV11-2; D unclear. The CDR3 covers 18 residues. Germline lookup yields CDR1 SGHAT and CDR2 FQNNGV. V dropped 0 bases and J dropped 0 bases, with 15 bases sitting between them. The CDR3 loop is CASSLEVARRIAKNIQYF. DNA of the CDR3: TGTGCCAGCAGCTTAGAGGTGGCCAGGAGAATAGCCAAAAACATTCAGTACTTC. The entire variable domain, with the rest obtained from reference TRBV11-2 and TRBJ2-4, is as follows: EAGVAQSPRYKIIEKRQSVAFWCNPISGHATLYWYQQILGQGPKLLIQFQNNGVVDDSQLPKDRFSAERLKGVDSTLKIQPAKLEDSAVYLCASSLEVARRIAKNIQYFGAGTRLSVL.

This clonotype was observed at least ten times. The gene calls are TRBV7-2 and TRBJ2-1; D is possibly TRBD2 (5 bases). The CDR3 is 15 amino acids. The V gene's germline CDR1 is SGHTA and CDR2 FQGNSA. V lost 1 base to trimming and J lost 7 bases, with 14 bases between them. CDR3 loop: CASSLVRGALNEQFF. The DNA for the CDR3 is TGTGCCAGCAGCTTAGTCCGGGGAGCGTTAAATGAGCAGTTCTTC.